These T cell receptor beta chains were read from a single sample in a study of T cell changes during pregnancy in multiple sclerosis. Produced via immunoSEQ multiplex PCR; TCRdb's table is partial and in-frame only. The repertoire consists of some 93,000 clones, with 92% occurring once and the leading ten covering approximately 2%. Sequenced material: peripheral blood, taken after pregnancy. These receptors all stem from a female donor with multiple sclerosis, enrolled in a pregnancy study. Each CDR3 is given without its conserved first and last residue.

V gene	J gene	CDR3 protein
TRBV7-2	TRBJ2-1	ASSWTSGTGGSSYNEQF
TRBV29-1	TRBJ2-4	SVETWTRGAKNIQY
TRBV4-1	TRBJ2-6	ASSQGDSYSGANVLT
TRBV2	TRBJ1-4	ASTPLGVGEKLF
TRBV7-8	TRBJ2-7	ASPPGGTLYEQY
TRBV7-2	TRBJ2-3	ASSPWGGADTQY
TRBV7-9	TRBJ2-3	ASSLGGDSTDTQY
TRBV2	TRBJ1-5	ASSAQTGSFNQPQH
TRBV7-3	TRBJ2-7	ASSPGTGYEQY
TRBV6-1	TRBJ2-3	ASSDGGFTQY
TRBV7-9	TRBJ2-7	ASSWRLTGGYEQY
TRBV5-4	TRBJ2-5	ASSYPQGGKETQY
TRBV18	TRBJ1-1	ASSPTQGLGTEAF
TRBV5-1	TRBJ1-1	ASSFNRGNTEAF
TRBV6-1	TRBJ2-5	ASSEALAGGQETQY
TRBV30	TRBJ2-7	AWSNFRTSGTSSYEQY
TRBV11-2	TRBJ2-5	ASSRGTVPQETQY
TRBV6-5	TRBJ2-1	ASTQGSSYNEQF
TRBV27	TRBJ2-3	ASSWDRVNTDTQY
TRBV27	TRBJ2-7	ASSPHTRGPGVHEQY
TRBV5-1	TRBJ1-3	ASSLGRGGAGNTIY
TRBV10-3	TRBJ1-3	AISRQGGTSTGNTIY
TRBV30	TRBJ1-1	AWTRQGYTEAF
TRBV29-1	TRBJ1-2	SVIGLVDRGGYT
TRBV6-5	TRBJ2-5	ASSWRGTQETQY
TRBV27	TRBJ2-5	ASSFGDRTATQY
TRBV7-8	TRBJ1-4	ASSLPGQGARLSEKLF
TRBV7-6	TRBJ2-5	ASGAGEQETQY
TRBV6-5	TRBJ1-4	ASSPGGEKLF
TRBV5-1	TRBJ1-1	ASSKIPTGGTEAF
TRBV5-5	TRBJ1-5	ASSWGRQGVGSNQPQH
TRBV10-3	TRBJ2-4	AISDGALAAAKNIQY
TRBV19	TRBJ2-7	ASSIFFGTSGRVSYEQY
TRBV14	TRBJ1-3	ASSQDGPPSGNTIY
TRBV2	TRBJ1-1	ASSDSRSPLPAF
TRBV4-3	TRBJ2-5	ASSQDGASGGVQETQY
TRBV30	TRBJ1-6	AWSADGGNSPLH
TRBV4-1	TRBJ2-3	ASSQQQGPDTQY
TRBV19	TRBJ1-5	ATKKQGAGDQPQH
TRBV28	TRBJ2-1	ASSSGTASSYNEQF
TRBV30	TRBJ1-1	AGHRGLPEAF
TRBV6-5	TRBJ2-1	ASSQGTSGFNEQF